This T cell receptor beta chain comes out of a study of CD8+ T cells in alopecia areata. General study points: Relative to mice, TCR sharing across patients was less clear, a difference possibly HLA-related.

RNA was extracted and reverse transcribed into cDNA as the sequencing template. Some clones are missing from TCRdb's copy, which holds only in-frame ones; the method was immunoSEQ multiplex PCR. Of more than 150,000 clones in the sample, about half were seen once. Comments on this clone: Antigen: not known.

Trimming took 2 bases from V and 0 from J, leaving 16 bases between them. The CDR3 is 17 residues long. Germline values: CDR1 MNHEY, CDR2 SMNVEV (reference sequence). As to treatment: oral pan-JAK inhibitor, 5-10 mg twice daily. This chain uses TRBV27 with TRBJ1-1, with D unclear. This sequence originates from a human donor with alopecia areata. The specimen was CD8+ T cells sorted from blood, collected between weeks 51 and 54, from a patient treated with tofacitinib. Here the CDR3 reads CASSLQPGWEMNTEAFF. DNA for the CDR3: TGTGCCAGCAGTTTACAGCCAGGATGGGAAATGAACACTGAAGCTTTCTTT.